The present TCR beta chain was sequenced within a study of shared clonotypes between healthy human individuals. For each subset, genomic DNA was distributed in equal portions over several immunoSEQ plates. Generated by immunoSEQ multiplex PCR, the TCRdb table keeps only in-frame clones and is missing some. This table holds under 2,000,000 clones, about 95% found once. Terminally differentiated effector memory CD45RA+ cells were excluded by CCR7 positive selection of CD45RO-negative cells. The CDR3 is made up of 15 amino acids. The sample was naive CD8+ T cells sorted from blood. V usage is TRBV21-1 and J usage is TRBJ2-1. TRBV21-1 is noted as a pseudogene. This sequence originates from a man between 18 and 35 years old in good health. The CDR3 DNA is TGTGCCAGCAGCGCAACTAGGGGCCTTTACAATGAGCAGTTCTTC. Translating gives CASSATRGLYNEQFF.